A selection of T cell receptor beta chains follows, all from one sample in a study of cytomegalovirus exposure and HLA in healthy donors. The data were produced by immunoSEQ multiplex PCR, yet TCRdb's version contains in-frame clones alone and is incomplete. Among approximately 180,000 clones listed, roughly 77% were seen once. Sequencing was done on a sample of PBMCs. These receptors came from a woman aged 50 to 60 in good health and CMV-seronegative. Both conserved end residues are trimmed from each CDR3. Fields, in order: J gene, V gene, CDR3 protein.

TRBJ1-5 | TRBV7-9 | ASSLSIGEPNQPQH
TRBJ2-3 | TRBV5-1 | ASSPTSRATDTQY
TRBJ2-3 | TRBV6-6 | ASRPYSGEDTQY
TRBJ2-5 | TRBV4-2 | ASSPGGGGQETQY
TRBJ2-2 | TRBV5-1 | ASSPRQATGELF
TRBJ2-1 | TRBV11-3 | ASSGGANYNEQF
TRBJ1-2 | TRBV27 | ASSLNAGRGSGLSNYGYT
TRBJ1-1 | TRBV6-1 | ASSVGQGLEAF
TRBJ2-5 | TRBV9 | ASSVPGKETQY
TRBJ1-6 | TRBV27 | ASSLSSSYNSPLH
TRBJ1-1 | TRBV29-1 | SVRDSEAF
TRBJ1-3 | TRBV15 | ATSRGRESSGNTIY
TRBJ2-2 | TRBV5-6 | ASSLGLAGGRTGELF
TRBJ1-1 | TRBV30 | AWSEDRGTEAF
TRBJ2-3 | TRBV9 | ASSVVPAGTTSTDTQY
TRBJ2-7 | TRBV5-1 | ASSSNYGGNYEQY